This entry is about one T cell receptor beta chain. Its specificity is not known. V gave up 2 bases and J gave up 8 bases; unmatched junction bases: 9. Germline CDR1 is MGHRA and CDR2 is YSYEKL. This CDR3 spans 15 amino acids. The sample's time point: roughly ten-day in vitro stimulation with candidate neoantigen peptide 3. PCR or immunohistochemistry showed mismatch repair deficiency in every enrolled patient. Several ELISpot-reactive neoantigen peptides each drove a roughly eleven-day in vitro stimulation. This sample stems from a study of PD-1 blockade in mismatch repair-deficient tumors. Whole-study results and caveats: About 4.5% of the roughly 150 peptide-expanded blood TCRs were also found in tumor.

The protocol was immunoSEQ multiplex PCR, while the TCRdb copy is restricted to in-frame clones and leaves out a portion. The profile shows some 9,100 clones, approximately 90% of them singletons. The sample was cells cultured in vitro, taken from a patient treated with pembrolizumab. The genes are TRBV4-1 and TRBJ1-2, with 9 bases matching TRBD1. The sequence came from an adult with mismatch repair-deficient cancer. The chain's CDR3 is CASSQSPGQGRGYTF. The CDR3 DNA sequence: TGCGCCAGCAGCCAAAGCCCGGGACAGGGTAGGGGCTACACCTTC.